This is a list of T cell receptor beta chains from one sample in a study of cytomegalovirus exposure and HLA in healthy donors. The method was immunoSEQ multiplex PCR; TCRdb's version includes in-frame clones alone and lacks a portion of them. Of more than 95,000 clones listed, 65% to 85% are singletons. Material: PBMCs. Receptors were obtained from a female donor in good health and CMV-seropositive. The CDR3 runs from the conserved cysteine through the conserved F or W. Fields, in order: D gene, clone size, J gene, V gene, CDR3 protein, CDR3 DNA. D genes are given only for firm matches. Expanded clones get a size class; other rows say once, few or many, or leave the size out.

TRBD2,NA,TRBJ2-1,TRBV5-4,CASSLVRGLGNDEQFF,TGTGCCAGCAGCTTGGTCCGGGGACTAGGGAATGATGAGCAGTTCTTC
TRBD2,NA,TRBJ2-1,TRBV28,CASRLGGGLAGYNEQFF,TGTGCCAGCAGACTAGGGGGAGGGCTAGCGGGATACAATGAGCAGTTCTTC
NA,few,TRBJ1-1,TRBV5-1,CASSLVRGAEAFF,TGCGCCAGCAGCTTGGTGCGGGGGGCTGAAGCTTTCTTT
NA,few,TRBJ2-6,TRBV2,CTSSEALGANVLTF,TGTACCAGCAGTGAAGCGCTAGGGGCCAACGTCCTGACTTTC
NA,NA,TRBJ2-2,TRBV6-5,CASSYSTRGRTGELFF,TGTGCCAGCAGTTACTCGACACGGGGAAGAACCGGGGAGCTGTTTTTT
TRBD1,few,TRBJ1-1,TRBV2,CASSVGTGGVEAFF,TGTGCCAGCAGTGTCGGGACAGGGGGCGTTGAAGCTTTCTTT
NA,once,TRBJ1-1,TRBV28,CASSLGGGGTEAFF,TGTGCCAGCAGTTTAGGCGGGGGCGGCACTGAAGCTTTCTTT
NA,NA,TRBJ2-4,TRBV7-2,CASSSGGISDIQYF,TGTGCCAGCAGCTCCGGGGGTATCTCGGACATTCAGTACTTC
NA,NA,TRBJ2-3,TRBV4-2,CASSQVGLEADTQYF,TGTGCCAGCAGCCAAGTCGGCCTAGAGGCAGATACGCAGTATTTT
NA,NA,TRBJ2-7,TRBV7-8,CASSLEARPSYEQYF,TGTGCCAGCAGCTTAGAAGCGCGGCCCTCCTACGAGCAGTACTTC
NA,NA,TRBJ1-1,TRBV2,CAAAIGRSTEAFF,TGTGCCGCCGCCATTGGCAGGTCCACTGAAGCTTTCTTT
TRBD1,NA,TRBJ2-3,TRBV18,CASSPQGADTQYF,TGTGCCAGCTCACCCCAGGGGGCAGATACGCAGTATTTT
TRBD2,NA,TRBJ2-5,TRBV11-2,CASSYGAGGYQETQYF,TGTGCCAGCAGCTACGGCGCGGGGGGGTACCAAGAGACCCAGTACTTC
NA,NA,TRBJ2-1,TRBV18,CASSPFIGEQFF,TGTGCCAGCTCACCGTTTATCGGTGAGCAGTTCTTC
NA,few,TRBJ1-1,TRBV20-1,CSAMAGEAFF,TGCAGTGCAATGGCTGGTGAAGCTTTCTTT
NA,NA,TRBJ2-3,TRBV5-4,CASEASSTDTQYF,TGTGCCAGCGAGGCTTCATCCACAGATACGCAGTATTTT
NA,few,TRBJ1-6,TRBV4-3,CASSQDRGATSFRPLHF,TGCGCCAGCAGCCAAGATCGGGGGGCGACTAGCTTTAGGCCCCTCCACTTT
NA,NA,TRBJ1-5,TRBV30,CAWSGLQSNQPQHF,TGTGCCTGGAGTGGGTTGCAGTCCAATCAGCCCCAGCATTTT
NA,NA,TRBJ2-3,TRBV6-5,CAAGYGHADTQYF,TGTGCCGCAGGGTACGGACACGCAGATACGCAGTATTTT
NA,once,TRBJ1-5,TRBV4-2,CASSQDQGSNQPQHF,TGTGCCAGCAGCCAAGACCAGGGGAGCAATCAGCCCCAGCATTTT
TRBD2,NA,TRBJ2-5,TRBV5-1,CASSLGEGETQYF,TGCGCCAGCAGTCTCGGGGAGGGGGAGACCCAGTACTTC
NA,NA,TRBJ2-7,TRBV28,CASSSSRRQQTYEQYF,TGTGCCAGCAGTTCATCCCGGCGACAGCAAACCTACGAGCAGTACTTC
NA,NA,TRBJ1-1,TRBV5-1,CASSFEVSAAMNTEAFF,TGCGCCAGCAGCTTCGAGGTTTCAGCAGCCATGAACACTGAAGCTTTCTTT
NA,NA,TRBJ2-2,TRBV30,CAWTRGRGELFF,TGTGCCTGGACCAGGGGGAGGGGGGAGCTGTTTTTT
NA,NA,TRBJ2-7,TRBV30,CAWARFEEQYF,TGTGCCTGGGCCCGCTTTGAGGAGCAGTACTTC
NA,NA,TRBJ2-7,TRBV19,CASSIDPDSTYEQYF,TGTGCCAGTAGTATAGATCCCGACAGTACCTACGAGCAGTACTTC
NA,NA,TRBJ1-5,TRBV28,CASSLGGGNQPQHF,TGTGCCAGCAGTTTGGGGGGGGGCAATCAGCCCCAGCATTTT
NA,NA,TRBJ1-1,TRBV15,CATSRQGPNTEAFF,TGTGCCACCAGCAGACAGGGGCCAAACACTGAAGCTTTCTTT
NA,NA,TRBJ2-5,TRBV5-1,CASSPGGPRRGLIETQYF,TGCGCCAGCAGCCCCGGAGGTCCTAGGAGGGGGCTTATAGAGACCCAGTACTTC
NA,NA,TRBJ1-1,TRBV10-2,CASSPQGRQVDTEAFF,TGCGCCAGCAGTCCCCAGGGCCGCCAGGTGGACACTGAAGCTTTCTTT
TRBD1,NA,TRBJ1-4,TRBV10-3,CASRQGGFLEEKLFF,TGTGCCTCAAGACAGGGAGGTTTCTTGGAGGAAAAACTGTTTTTT
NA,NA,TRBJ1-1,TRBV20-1,CSARDIRVAFF,TGCAGTGCTAGAGATATCCGGGTTGCTTTCTTT
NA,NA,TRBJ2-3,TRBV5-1,CASNRGPGTDTQYF,TGCGCCAGCAACCGAGGGCCAGGCACAGATACGCAGTATTTT
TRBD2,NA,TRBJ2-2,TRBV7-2,CARQGGANTGELFF,TGTGCCCGGCAGGGAGGGGCGAACACCGGGGAGCTGTTTTTT
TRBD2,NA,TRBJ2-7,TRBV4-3,CASSHSGGSPYEQYF,TGCGCCAGCAGCCATAGCGGGGGATCGCCCTACGAGCAGTACTTC
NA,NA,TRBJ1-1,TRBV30,CAWSARVGAGTEAFF,TGTGCCTGGAGTGCACGTGTGGGCGCGGGCACTGAAGCTTTCTTT
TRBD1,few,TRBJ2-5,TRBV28,CASSLGQGEAETQYF,TGTGCCAGCAGTTTAGGACAGGGGGAGGCAGAGACCCAGTACTTC
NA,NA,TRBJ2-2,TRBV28,CASVRDPGELFF,TGTGCCAGCGTACGGGATCCCGGGGAGCTGTTTTTT
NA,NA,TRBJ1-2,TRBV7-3,CASSSEQVNYGYTF,TGTGCCAGCAGCTCCGAACAGGTTAACTATGGCTACACCTTC
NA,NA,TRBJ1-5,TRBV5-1,CASSLGPQGGDQPQHF,TGCGCCAGCAGCTTGGGGCCACAGGGAGGGGATCAGCCCCAGCATTTT
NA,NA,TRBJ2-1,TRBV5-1,CASSLPEDSSVDNEQFF,TGCGCCAGCAGCTTGCCGGAGGACAGTTCCGTAGATAATGAGCAGTTCTTC
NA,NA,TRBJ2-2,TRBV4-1,CASSLRSVPGDTGELFF,TGCGCCAGCAGCCTCCGGTCCGTGCCCGGGGACACCGGGGAGCTGTTTTTT
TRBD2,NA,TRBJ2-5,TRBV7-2,CASSLGLAGGQKTQYF,TGTGCCAGCAGCTTAGGGCTAGCGGGGGGGCAGAAGACCCAGTACTTC
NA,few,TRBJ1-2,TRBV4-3,CASSQFSAPSTNYGYTF,TGCGCCAGCAGCCAATTTTCAGCGCCTTCTACTAACTATGGCTACACCTTC
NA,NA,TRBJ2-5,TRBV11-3,CASSLTTSSETQYF,TGTGCCAGCAGCTTAACTACTAGCAGCGAGACCCAGTACTTC
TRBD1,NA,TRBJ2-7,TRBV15,CATSKKPGQGDYEQYF,TGTGCCACCAGCAAGAAGCCGGGACAGGGAGACTACGAGCAGTACTTC
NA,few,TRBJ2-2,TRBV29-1,CSVRGLVNTGELFF,TGCAGCGTTCGAGGGTTAGTGAACACCGGGGAGCTGTTTTTT
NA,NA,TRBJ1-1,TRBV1,CTSSQEGQQNTEAFF,TGCACCAGCAGCCAAGAAGGACAGCAGAACACTGAAGCTTTCTTT
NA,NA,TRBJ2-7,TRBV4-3,CASSQEFRAYHEQYF,TGCGCCAGCAGCCAAGAATTCAGGGCGTACCACGAGCAGTACTTC
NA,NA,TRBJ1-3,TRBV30,CAWSPAGASLNSGNTIYF,TGTGCCTGGAGCCCGGCGGGGGCGTCCCTCAACTCTGGAAACACCATATATTTT
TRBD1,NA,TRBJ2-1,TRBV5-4,CASSSGPGTGDNEQFF,TGTGCCAGCAGCTCCGGCCCGGGGACAGGGGACAATGAGCAGTTCTTC
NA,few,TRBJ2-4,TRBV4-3,CASSQSVQENIQYF,TGCGCCAGCAGCCAATCCGTACAGGAAAACATTCAGTACTTC
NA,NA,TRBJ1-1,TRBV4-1,CASSRRGFGQGHDEAFF,TGCGCCAGCAGCCGAAGAGGGTTCGGGCAGGGGCACGATGAAGCTTTCTTT
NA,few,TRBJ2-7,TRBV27,CASSPRDGSSYEQYF,TGTGCCAGCAGTCCCCGGGACGGGAGCTCCTACGAGCAGTACTTC
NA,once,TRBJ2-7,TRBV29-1,CSVEAGGTPHEQYF,TGCAGCGTTGAAGCGGGCGGGACCCCTCACGAGCAGTACTTC